Detailed here is one T cell receptor (beta chain). Its cognate antigen has yet to be identified. No base-level quality is on record; no much larger clone is a single base apart. This sample is drawn from a study of shared clonotypes between healthy human individuals (dated by TCRdb to the early 2020s). General notes on the study: A few men and two women, aged 18 to 49 years, made up the cohort. Per donor, leukapheresis produced somewhere between about 0.9 and 10 billion PBMCs. To estimate repertoire size and how much clonotype sharing occurs between individuals, the study deeply sequenced the blood TCR repertoires of several healthy adults. Different laboratories and diverse techniques were used to prepare libraries and sequence TCR repertoires, to increase sequencing depth and limit assay-specific biases. The full study reports these points: Sampling was restricted to blood, and TCR repertoires in tissues likely differ from the TCR repertoires found in blood. Based on pairwise subsampling, the degree of clonotype sharing among donors was expected to be affected by sequencing depth. Because the study included only a small number of donors, the genetic and exposure-history diversity represented was limited.

Donors were healthy HIV-negative adults with no recently reported acute infections or vaccinations. Every donor was a Caucasian adult residing in Nashville, Tennessee, USA. In the unsorted samples, some 94 million PBMCs were counted, and genomic DNA was extracted using the QIAamp DNA Blood Mini kit. Blood was obtained by leukapheresis, after which PBMCs were separated by Ficoll-Histopaque density gradient centrifugation and cryopreserved in liquid nitrogen vapor phase. Using the deep immunoSEQ assay, TCR CDR3 regions were amplified from genomic DNA by multiplex PCR. Extracted genomic DNA from each cell subset was distributed evenly across all wells of several immunoSEQ 96-well plates, and each plate was treated as a replicate. For unsorted PBMC, approximately 0.3 ug of genomic DNA, equivalent to approximately 28,000 T cell genomes, went into each replicate PCR. Genomic DNA from unsorted PBMC was sequenced over ten immunoSEQ deep assay plates. The purified libraries were quantified using a Qubit 3.0 fluorometer, sized with a Bioanalyzer 2100, and then quantified again using the KAPA Library Quantification kit. A separate single-read 150-cycle Illumina NextSeq 550 flow cell was used to sequence each immunoSEQ 96-well plate. The paper's data handling went like this. Because only junctional sequences without quality scores were contained in the immunoSEQ output, filtering matching that applied to full-length reads could not be performed. Sequences were annotated with PyIR, a Python wrapper for IgBLAST v1.9, and V/J genes and CDR3 were assigned using IMGT germline references. Any read was removed if the V/J assignment was weak (E-value above 1e-6), the CDR3 was missing, or the read contained stop codons, out-of-frame junctions, or ambiguous translated residues. V3J clonotypes were defined by identical inferred V gene, J gene, and CDR3 amino acid sequence. The percentage overlap between two repertoires was calculated by dividing the number of shared unique clonotypes by the size of the smaller repertoire. Richness of each repertoire was evaluated using RTK rarefaction, the Chao1 estimator, and Recon v2.1 estimates of unobserved clonotypes. TCRdb retrieved this table from immuneACCESS and kept in-frame rearrangements only. Not all clones are present; in checked studies, unresolved V genes account for under half, and no reason is known for the remainder. The V and J calls and the clone size are those of that table, but D and trimming were determined from the DNA. Here the sample has around 500,000 clones; around 79% occur a single time. About 12% of the sample is held by the ten biggest clonotypes.

The germline V end is reduced by 5 bases and the J end by 7 bases; junction bases left unmatched: 10. For CDR1 and CDR2, the germline V gene (reference sequence) lists MNHNY and SVGAGI. The CDR3, from cysteine to phenylalanine, totals 15 residues. Only the CDR3 DNA stays, 45 bases, in frame from base 1. The TCR was taken from a woman aged 40 to 49 in good health. Some clones in this sample may be carry-over from other donors' samples. The sample consisted of PBMCs. The chain is encoded by TRBV6-6 joined to TRBJ2-7, and TRBD2 matches 11 of the central bases. CDR3 loop: CASSHLTSGVYEQYF. The sequenced DNA: TGTGCCAGCAGTCACCTGACTAGCGGGGTATATGAGCAGTACTTC.